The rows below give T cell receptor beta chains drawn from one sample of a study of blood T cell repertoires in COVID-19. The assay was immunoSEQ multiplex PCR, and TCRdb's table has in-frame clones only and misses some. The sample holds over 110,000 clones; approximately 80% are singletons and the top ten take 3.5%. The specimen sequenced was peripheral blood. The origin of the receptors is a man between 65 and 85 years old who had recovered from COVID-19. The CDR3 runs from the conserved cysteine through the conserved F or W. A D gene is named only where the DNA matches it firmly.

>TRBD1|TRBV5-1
CASHGQGAYYEQYF
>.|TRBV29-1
CSVVFPINTGLGNQPQHF
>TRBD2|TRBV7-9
CASSLTSTSGRSVAGELFF
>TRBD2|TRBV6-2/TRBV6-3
CASSYRVSGGYSYEQYF
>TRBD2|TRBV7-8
CASSSGSGRAREQFF
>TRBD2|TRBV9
CASSFGTSAYNEQFF
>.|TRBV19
CASSGNTGELFF
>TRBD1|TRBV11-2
CASSLGQFYNEQFF
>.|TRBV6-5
CASSYAGPGETQYF
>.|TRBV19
CASSIRERETQYF
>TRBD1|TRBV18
CASSLQGGLAEAFF
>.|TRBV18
CASSPQRGNTEAFF
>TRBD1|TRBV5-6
CASSQGETDTQYF
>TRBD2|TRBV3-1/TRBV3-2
CASSLGLAGVYEQYF
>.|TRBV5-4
CASSPGGARTNSYEQYF
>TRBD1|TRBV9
CASSERTGAEKLFF
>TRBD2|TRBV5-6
CASSLRRLAFYEQYF
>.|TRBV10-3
CAISDPPENEQFF
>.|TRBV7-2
CASSLVLGGNEAFF
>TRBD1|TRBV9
CASSKDRADTEAFF
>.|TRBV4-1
CASSQAPGYEQYF
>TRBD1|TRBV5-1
CASSLEGGQYEQYF
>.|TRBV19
CASSMAGYTDTQYF
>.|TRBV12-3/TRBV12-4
CASSFDWWELFF
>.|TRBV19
CASSISGETDTQYF
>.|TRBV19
CASSTANSPLHF
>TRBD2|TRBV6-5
CATRWGGYEQYF
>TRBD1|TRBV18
CASSPAGGTAFSSGANVLTF